This section outlines one T cell receptor beta chain sequence together with its context. The sample originates from a study of T cells in tuberculosis. Study-level points and caveats: Low-affinity CD1B-GMM tetramer-binding T cells may have been missed.

The table came from immunoSEQ multiplex PCR; TCRdb's copy has only in-frame clones and leaves some out. The data contain nearly 60,000 clones, around 90% of them singletons. Thawed, overnight-rested PBMC were stained with GMM-loaded CD1B tetramer, viability dye and anti-CD3, then sorted. CD1B tetramers were loaded with Rhodococcus equi-derived C32 glucose monomycolate. Trimming took 5 bases from V and 7 from J; bases not matched to a gene: 17. The V gene's germline CDR1 is SGHTA and CDR2 FQGNSA. The CDR3 covers 17 residues. This chain uses TRBV7-2 with TRBJ2-5; 9 nucleotides match TRBD2. The specimen sequenced was CD1b-GMM tetramer-negative cells sorted from PBMCs. The receptor's source is an adult woman with latent tuberculosis. For the CDR3, the DNA is TGTGCCAGCAGCCTCCAGGTGGGGGCGGGGGGGCTCGGGACCCAGTACTTC. Residues: CASSLQVGAGGLGTQYF.